There are many counts of the clone carrying this T cell receptor (beta chain). Its antigen is undetermined. The sample originates from a study of Graves' ophthalmopathy and Graves' hyperthyroidism. Turning to the study itself: No treatment had been given when peripheral blood was collected at initial diagnosis. Regarding the study as a whole: In separating ophthalmopathy from stable hyperthyroidism, a 13-signature model achieved 87.88% sensitivity and nearly 84% specificity.

The TCR beta CDR3 regions underwent amplification from RNA transcripts. RT-PCR in the first round used HTBI primers; a second-round multiplex PCR followed. TCRdb reprocessed the multiplex PCR reads with MiXCR, giving one entry per CDR3 protein. Of 350,000 to 400,000 distinct CDR3 sequences listed, roughly 18% are singletons. Pregnancy or lactation, uncontrolled infections and other autoimmune diseases were grounds for excluding patients. The length of the CDR3 is 14 residues. The ends were cut back, 2 bases at V and 2 bases at J, with 9 bases in the middle. Germline CDR1 reads MDHEN; CDR2 reads SYDVKM.

The chain links TRBV28 to TRBJ1-2; weak D call: TRBD1 (6 bases). Sample: peripheral blood. The sequence came from a woman aged 18-29 years with Graves' ophthalmopathy. DNA of the CDR3: TGTGCCAGCAGTTTAGGGGGCGACAACTATGGCTACACCTTC. It encodes CASSLGGDNYGYTF.